This T cell receptor (beta chain) came from a study of T cell repertoires in cytomegalovirus infection. Study-level information: CMV epitopes in the study were HLA-C-restricted (recently identified) and HLA-B-restricted (well studied). Signatures in public TCR beta sequences pointed to both CMV infection and matching HLA type.

Trimming removed 6 bases from V and 7 bases from J; junction bases left unmatched: 7. The CDR3 totals 12 residues. Germline V CDR1 and CDR2: SQVTM, ANQGSEA. This clonotype came up a few times. Its specificity is unknown. TCRdb ran MiXCR on the reads and lists one entry per CDR3 protein. Of fewer than 950,000 distinct CDR3 sequences listed, less than 35% were seen once; the top ten hold about an eighth. General study findings and limits: HLA-C-restricted CMV-specific TCR beta clonotypes prevailed in the ex vivo response.

The receptor was derived from a human donor in good health (CMV status not recorded). Some clones in this sample may be carry-over from other donors' samples. The starting material was cultured CD8+ T cells from PBMCs, obtained from culture after CMV antigen stimulation. The gene calls are TRBV29-1 and TRBJ1-2; TRBD1 matches at 8 bases. The CDR3 loop is CSVDRDASGYTF. CDR3 bases: TGCAGCGTGGACAGGGATGCGTCTGGCTACACCTTC.